This entry lists 30 T cell receptor beta chains sequenced from one sample in a study of cytomegalovirus exposure and HLA in healthy donors (dated by TCRdb to 2016 to 2017). The library was made by the immunoSEQ multiplex PCR assay. A mixture of 60 forward primers for TCR Vbeta segments and 13 reverse primers for TCR Jbeta segments was used in the multiplex PCR. TCRdb's version of the immuneACCESS table is confined to in-frame rearrangements and falls short of the full clone set. An unresolved V gene accounts for under half of the shortfall where checked; the remainder is of unknown origin. The sample yields about 120,000 clones; more than 9% were counted once. Together, the top ten hold 4.6% of the sample. Sequencing was carried out using PBMCs. Source of these receptors: a woman aged 18 to 35 in good health and CMV-seropositive.

This clone has just a few counts. The chain recombines TRBV9 with TRBJ1-5, with D possibly matching TRBD1 (5 bases). CDR3 length: 14 residues. V lost 5 bases and J lost 2, with 11 bases in between. Germline lookup yields CDR1 SGDLS and CDR2 YYNGEE. Written as DNA, the CDR3 is TGTGCCAGCAGTTCTCGGGGGGGCAATCAGCCCCAGCATTTT. Protein sequence: CASSSRGGNQPQHF.

This chain connects TRBV7-6 to TRBJ2-1; a possible D gene is TRBD1 (5 bases). Trimming left V 5 bases short and J 0 bases short, with 20 bases between. The CDR3 covers 18 residues. The germline V gene encodes CDR1 SGHVS and CDR2 FNYEAQ. This CDR3 is CASSILGHLESSYNEQFF. For the CDR3, the DNA is TGTGCCAGCAGCATCCTAGGACACTTAGAAAGCTCCTACAATGAGCAGTTCTTC.

This clone has just a few counts. This rearrangement joins TRBV5-4 to TRBJ1-1; possible D gene TRBD1, 6 bases. The CDR3 is 15 residues long. V lost 4 bases, J lost 0 bases, and 13 bases lay in between. Per germline, CDR1 SGHNT and CDR2 YYREEE (reference sequence). The CDR3 loop reads CASSTKQGMNTEAFF. The CDR3 DNA reads TGTGCCAGCAGCACAAAACAGGGCATGAACACTGAAGCTTTCTTT.

The V gene is TRBV10-2, the J gene TRBJ1-1; weak D call: TRBD1 (5 bases). The germline V gene encodes CDR1 WSHSY and CDR2 SAAADI. This CDR3 contains 14 residues. Trimming removed 4 bases at V and 1 base at J, with 10 bases between. The CDR3 protein is CASSVAQGNTEAFF. Written as DNA, the CDR3 is TGCGCCAGCAGTGTAGCCCAGGGGAACACTGAAGCTTTCTTT.

About this clone: Distinct nucleotide sequences in the sample also encode this CDR3. The rearrangement links TRBV5-1 to TRBJ2-3; possible D gene TRBD1, 6 bases. CDR1 and CDR2 (germline): SGHRS, YFSETQ. Deletions cut 2 bases from V and 0 bases from J, with 7 bases between. This CDR3 contains 14 residues. The CDR3 protein is CASSLGGSTDTQYF. The CDR3 nucleotides read TGCGCCAGCAGCTTAGGGGGTAGCACAGATACGCAGTATTTT.

Regarding this clone: Its ends do not fully match the called genes, so a read error is possible. The sample holds other DNA sequences that translate to the same CDR3. J is TRBJ2-2 and V is TRBV30; 8 nucleotides agree with TRBD2. Germline V gives CDR1 GTSNPN, CDR2 SVGIG (reference sequence). The CDR3 consists of 13 residues. The CDR3 bases are TGTGCCTGGAACGGGGGGGTGACCGGAGAGCTGTTTTTT. Translating it yields CAWNGGVTGELFF.

The V gene is TRBV7-9, the J gene TRBJ2-5; D is unclear. The DNA end is more similar to TRBJ2-7, so the J call may be wrong. In germline, CDR1 is SEHNR, CDR2 FQNEAQ (reference sequence). The CDR3 has 12 amino acids. The CDR3 region has the DNA TGTGCCAGCAGCTTAGACGCCTACGAGCAGTACTTC. Protein sequence: CASSLDAYEQYF.

This rearrangement joins TRBV2 to TRBJ1-2; TRBD1 matches 10 bases. J lost 3 bases, V lost 6 bases, and 4 bases had no gene match. The CDR3 contains 14 residues. The V gene's germline CDR1 is SNHLY and CDR2 FYNNEI. CDR3 DNA sequence: TGTGCCAGCAGCCGACAGGGGGCCCACTATGGCTACACCTTC. This encodes CASSRQGAHYGYTF.

The sample holds many counts of this clone. The rearrangement uses TRBV7-9 and TRBJ2-3; D uncertain. CDR3 length: 15 residues. V lost 2 bases to trimming and J lost 4 bases, with 13 bases between them. Germline assignment: CDR1 SEHNR and CDR2 FQNEAQ (reference sequence). CDR3 sequence reads: CASSLFILVPDTQYF. In DNA, the CDR3 is TGTGCCAGCAGCTTATTCATCCTAGTCCCAGATACGCAGTATTTT.

This rearrangement joins TRBV11-3 to TRBJ2-7; a weak D match, TRBD1 (6 bases). V lost 4 bases and J lost 3, with 7 bases in between. The CDR3 consists of 12 residues. Germline V CDR1 and CDR2: SGHNT, YENEEA. This chain's CDR3 is CASSSQGYEQYF. CDR3 DNA: TGTGCCAGCAGCTCACAGGGCTACGAGCAGTACTTC.

The gene calls are TRBV5-1 and TRBJ2-2, with D perhaps matching TRBD1 (6 bases). The V end lost 2 bases, the J end lost 4 bases, and 12 bases lay between the germline ends. Germline V gene sequence: CDR1 SGHRS, CDR2 YFSETQ. The CDR3 runs to 15 residues. Here the CDR3 DNA reads TGCGCCAGCAGCTTTACAGGGCCGGGCACCGGGGAGCTGTTTTTT. Translating it yields CASSFTGPGTGELFF.

This chain links TRBV5-4 with TRBJ2-7, with a possible D match to TRBD1 (5 bases). Between the trimmed V and J ends, which lost 0 bases and 2 bases, there was a span of 21 bases. CDR3 length: 18 amino acids. Germline lookup yields CDR1 SGHNT and CDR2 YYREEE (reference sequence). CDR3 DNA sequence: TGTGCCAGCAGCTTGGAAGTCGCCCCATCGGCAGGGCCCTACGAGCAGTACTTC. This codes for CASSLEVAPSAGPYEQYF.

The genes are TRBV4-1 and TRBJ2-1; 8 nucleotides match TRBD2. CDR3 length: 15 residues. Trimming cost V 4 bases and J 2 bases; bases outside gene matches: 4. Germline V gene data show CDR1 as MGHRA and CDR2 as YSYEKL. The CDR3, as DNA: TGCGCCAGCAGCCCCGCGGGAGGCACCTACAATGAGCAGTTCTTC. This encodes CASSPAGGTYNEQFF.

The chain links TRBV11-2 to TRBJ2-7; 9 bases fit TRBD2. The length of the CDR3 is 15 residues. The germline CDR1 and CDR2 sequences are SGHAT and FQNNGV. V was pared by 4 bases and J by 7 bases, with 11 bases of the junction left unmatched. The CDR3 DNA sequence: TGTGCCAGCAGCTCCTCAGCGGGAGGCCCCTTGGAGCAGTACTTC. This sequence encodes CASSSSAGGPLEQYF.

This clone was seen more than once but under ten times. V gene TRBV21-1 combines with J gene TRBJ1-5; TRBD1, the table's D call, lacks a check against the DNA. TRBV21-1 is reported as a pseudogene. This CDR3 contains 17 residues. In DNA, the CDR3 is TGTGCCAGCAGCAAAGATCAGGGGCGTATTGGCAATCAGCCCCAGCATTTT. Encoded protein: CASSKDQGRIGNQPQHF.

There are a few counts of this clone. V is TRBV5-1 and J is TRBJ2-5; a weak D match, TRBD2 (6 bases). The closer fit of TRBJ2-7 to the DNA end suggests the J call may be wrong. Germline values: CDR1 SGHRS, CDR2 YFSETQ. This CDR3 comprises 17 residues. DNA of the CDR3: TGCGCCAGCAGCTTGGAACCCAGCGGGCTTTTAAGGGGCGAGCAGTACTTC. This codes for CASSLEPSGLLRGEQYF.

This chain joins TRBV28 and TRBJ2-7; D is undetermined. The germline CDR1 and CDR2 sequences are MDHEN and SYDVKM. V dropped 5 bases and J dropped 4 bases, with 9 bases sitting between them. This CDR3 comprises 12 residues. CDR3 nucleotide sequence: TGTGCCAGCAGTCCCGTACAGTACGAGCAGTACTTC. Amino acids: CASSPVQYEQYF.

The V call is TRBV18, the J call TRBJ2-5; TRBD2 matches 7 bases. CDR3 size: 17 residues. The V gene's germline CDR1 is KGHSH and CDR2 LQKENI. Trimming took 0 bases from V and 2 from J; bases not matched to a gene: 9. CDR3 residues: CASSPPNSGDLQETQYF. Written as DNA, the CDR3 is TGTGCCAGCTCACCACCAAACAGCGGGGATCTACAAGAGACCCAGTACTTC.

The rearrangement links TRBV29-1 to TRBJ1-1, with 7 bases matching TRBD1. Germline V CDR1 and CDR2: SQVTM, ANQGSEA. The CDR3 totals 13 residues. V lost 7 bases to trimming and J lost 5 bases; unmatched junction nucleotides: 10. CDR3 in DNA: TGCAGCGCCCTACAGGGGAGAGGGACTGAAGCTTTCTTT. It encodes CSALQGRGTEAFF.

The J gene is TRBJ1-1, the V gene TRBV28; the D is unclear. The V gene lost 2 bases and the J gene lost 4 bases, with 11 bases spanning the gap. The germline gives CDR1 MDHEN, CDR2 SYDVKM. This CDR3 contains 14 residues. The CDR3 DNA sequence: TGTGCCAGCAGTTTAAGTCTTGCGGGCACTGAAGCTTTCTTT. Encoded protein: CASSLSLAGTEAFF. Together with reference TRBV28 and TRBJ1-1, the CDR3 gives the full variable domain: DVKVTQSSRYLVKRTGEKVFLECVQDMDHENMFWYRQDPGLGLRLIYFSYDVKMKEKGDIPEGYSVSREKKERFSLILESASTNQTSMYLCASSLSLAGTEAFFGQGTRLTVV.

The V call is TRBV27, the J call TRBJ2-4, with a possible D match to TRBD1 (5 bases). The CDR3 extends over 14 amino acids. V was cut by 2 bases and J by 13 bases, with 18 bases left in between. In germline, CDR1 is MNHEY, CDR2 SMNVEV (reference sequence). DNA of the CDR3: TGTGCCAGCAGTTTAGTCATGCAGGGCTCTTTACAGTACTTC. This encodes CASSLVMQGSLQYF.

J is TRBJ2-3 and V is TRBV11-2; 10 nucleotides match TRBD2. This CDR3 region has 15 residues. Trimming removed 5 bases from V and 6 bases from J; junction bases left unmatched: 8. CDR1 SGHAT and CDR2 FQNNGV come from the germline V gene. This chain's CDR3 is CASSPQASGSDTQYF. The CDR3 DNA reads as TGTGCCAGCAGCCCCCAGGCTAGCGGGAGCGATACGCAGTATTTT.

There are a few counts of this clone. The chain is built from TRBV11-3 and TRBJ2-5; TRBD1 might be the D (6 bases). This CDR3 is built from 14 residues. Germline CDR1 SGHNT, CDR2 YENEEA. Trimming pared 2 bases from V and 2 bases from J, leaving 9 bases between. As DNA, the CDR3 is TGTGCCAGCAGCTTAATCCAGGGGCAAGAGACCCAGTACTTC. Protein sequence: CASSLIQGQETQYF.

The V call is TRBV11-1, the J call TRBJ1-1; 9 bases map to TRBD1. This CDR3 has 13 amino acids. The J segment lost 4 bases and the V segment lost 5 bases, leaving 2 bases of the junction unmatched. The germline V gene encodes CDR1 SGHAT and CDR2 FQDESV (reference sequence). The CDR3 coding sequence is TGTGCCAGCAGCCCGACAGGGGGCACTGAAGCTTTCTTT. Translation gives CASSPTGGTEAFF.

This clone was seen a few times. This sequence joins TRBV19 and TRBJ2-7; 7 bases are a match to TRBD1. This CDR3 comprises 14 residues. J lost 0 bases, V lost 10 bases, and 9 bases had no gene match. In germline, CDR1 is LNHDA, CDR2 SQIVND (reference sequence). CDR3 nucleotides: TGTGCCACCGCACCGGGACAGAGCTCCTACGAGCAGTACTTC. Its translation is CATAPGQSSYEQYF.

This clone was observed a handful of times. The chain joins TRBV29-1 to TRBJ2-1; 10 bases match TRBD2. The germline gives CDR1 SQVTM, CDR2 ANQGSEA. There are 13 residues in the CDR3. V dropped 4 bases and J dropped 10; count of bases not matched to a gene: 7. The CDR3, as DNA: TGCAGCGTTGCGGGGCTAGCGGGAGACGAGCAGTTCTTC. Residues: CSVAGLAGDEQFF.

The genes are TRBV5-1 and TRBJ2-7; D is unresolved. The CDR3 is 13 residues long. The V gene's germline CDR1 is SGHRS and CDR2 YFSETQ. V was pared by 0 bases and J by 0 bases, with 4 bases between. Here the CDR3 DNA reads TGCGCCAGCAGCTTGGACTACTCCTACGAGCAGTACTTC. It yields the protein CASSLDYSYEQYF.

In this sample, this clone turned up a few times. CDR3 sequence: CASSVGVQIKETQYF. DNA for the CDR3: TGTGCCAGCAGCGTCGGGGTTCAAATTAAAGAGACCCAGTACTTC. This chain connects TRBV9 to TRBJ2-5; a weak D match, TRBD2 (5 bases). The V end was cut by 2 bases, the J end by 3 bases, with 14 bases between. The CDR3 covers 15 residues. Germline lookup yields CDR1 SGDLS and CDR2 YYNGEE.

This clone was counted only a few times. The chain combines TRBV4-1 with TRBJ1-2, with TRBD1 matching over 9 bases. The CDR3 spans 13 residues. V lost 1 base, J lost 7 bases, and 1 base stayed unmatched. Germline CDR1 reads MGHRA; CDR2 reads YSYEKL. CDR3 nucleotides: TGCGCCAGCAGCCAAGGGGACAGGGCTGGCTACACCTTC. Protein sequence: CASSQGDRAGYTF.

The rearrangement joins TRBV10-3 to TRBJ2-5; unclear D gene. Looked up from germline, CDR1 is ENHRY and CDR2 is SYGVKD. The V gene lost 9 bases and the J gene lost 1 base, with 9 bases spanning the gap. This CDR3 contains 12 residues. The CDR3, as DNA: TGTGCCATTCGGAGCCCCCAAGAGACCCAGTACTTC. Residues: CAIRSPQETQYF.